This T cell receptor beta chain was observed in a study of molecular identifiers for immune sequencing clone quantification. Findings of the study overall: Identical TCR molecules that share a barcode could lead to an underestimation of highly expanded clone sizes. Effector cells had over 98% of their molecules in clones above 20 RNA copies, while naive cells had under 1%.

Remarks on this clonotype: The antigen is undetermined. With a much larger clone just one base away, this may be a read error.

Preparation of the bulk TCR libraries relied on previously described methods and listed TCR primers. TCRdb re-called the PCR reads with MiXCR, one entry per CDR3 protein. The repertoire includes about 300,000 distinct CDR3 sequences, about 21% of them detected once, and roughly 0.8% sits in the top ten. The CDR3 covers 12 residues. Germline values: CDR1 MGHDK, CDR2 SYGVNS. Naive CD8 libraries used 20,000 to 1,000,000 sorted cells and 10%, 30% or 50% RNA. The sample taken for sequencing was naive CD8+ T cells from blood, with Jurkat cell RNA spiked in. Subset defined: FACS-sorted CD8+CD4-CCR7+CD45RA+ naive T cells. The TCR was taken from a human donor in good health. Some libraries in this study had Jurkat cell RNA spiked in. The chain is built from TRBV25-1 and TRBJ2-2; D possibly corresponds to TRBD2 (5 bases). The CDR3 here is CASNVATGELLF. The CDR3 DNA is TGTGCCAGCAATGTCGCCACCGGGGAGCTGCTTTTT.